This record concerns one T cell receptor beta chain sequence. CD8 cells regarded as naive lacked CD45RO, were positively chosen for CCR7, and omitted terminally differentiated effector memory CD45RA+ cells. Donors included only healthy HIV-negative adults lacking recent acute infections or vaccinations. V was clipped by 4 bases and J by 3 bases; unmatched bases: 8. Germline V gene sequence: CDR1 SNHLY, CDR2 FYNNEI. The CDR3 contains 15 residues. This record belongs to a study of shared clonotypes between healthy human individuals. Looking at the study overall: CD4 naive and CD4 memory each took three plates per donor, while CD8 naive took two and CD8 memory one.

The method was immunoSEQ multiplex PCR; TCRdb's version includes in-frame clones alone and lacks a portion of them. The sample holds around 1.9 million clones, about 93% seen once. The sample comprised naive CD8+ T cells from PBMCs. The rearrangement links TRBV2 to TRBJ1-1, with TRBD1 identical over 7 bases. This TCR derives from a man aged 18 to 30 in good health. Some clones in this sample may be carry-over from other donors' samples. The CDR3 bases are TGTGCCAGCAGTGGGTTTGGCAGGGGGGACACTGAAGCTTTCTTT. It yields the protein CASSGFGRGDTEAFF.